One and the same sample provided the 21 T cell receptor beta chains below, sequenced in a study of OX40 agonist ivuxolimab in advanced cancers. Sequencing used immunoSEQ multiplex PCR; TCRdb keeps in-frame clones, though not all of them. The table records approximately 60,000 clones, over 65% of them present only once. The specimen comprised CD4+ or CD8+ T cells sorted from blood, sampled in a trial of the OX40 agonist ivuxolimab. The receptors shown here come from an adult with an advanced solid tumor such as melanoma, head and neck, liver or kidney cancer.

The rearrangement joins TRBV27 to TRBJ1-1; D gene uncertain. CDR1 MNHEY and CDR2 SMNVEV come from the germline V gene (reference sequence). The CDR3 is 13 residues long. V lost 6 bases and J 1 base, leaving 9 bases between the germline ends. For the CDR3, the DNA is TGTGCCAGCAGATTCAACAGGAACACTGAAGCTTTCTTT. Translating it yields CASRFNRNTEAFF.

The J gene is TRBJ2-3, the V gene TRBV19, with 9 bases fitting TRBD2. V was clipped by 5 bases and J by 0 bases; unmatched bases: 3. CDR3 length: 15 amino acids. The germline V gene has CDR1 LNHDA and CDR2 SQIVND (reference sequence). This CDR3 is CASSLAGPSTDTQYF. DNA of the CDR3: TGTGCCAGTAGTCTAGCGGGACCCAGCACAGATACGCAGTATTTT.

The chain uses TRBV5-4 and TRBJ2-7, with TRBD2 identical over 8 bases. The germline V gene has CDR1 SGHNT and CDR2 YYREEE (reference sequence). This CDR3 contains 15 residues. Trimming cost V 4 bases and J 4 bases; bases outside gene matches: 10. The CDR3 DNA is TGTGCCAGCAGCCCCTCTGGGACTAGAGTGTACGAGCAGTACTTC. As protein: CASSPSGTRVYEQYF. Looking up the rest from reference TRBV5-4 and TRBJ2-7 gives the full variable domain: ETGVTQSPTHLIKTRGQQVTLRCSSQSGHNTVSWYQQALGQGPQFIFQYYREEENGRGNFPPRFSGLQFPNYSSELNVNALELDDSALYLCASSPSGTRVYEQYFGPGTRLTVT.

The rearrangement links TRBV2 to TRBJ1-4; no definite D call. The ends were cut back, 4 bases at V and 4 bases at J, with 10 bases in the middle. The CDR3 extends over 14 amino acids. Germline-derived CDR1 and CDR2 are SNHLY and FYNNEI. This CDR3 is CASSGSSVNEKLFF. The CDR3 coding sequence is TGTGCCAGCAGTGGTTCCTCGGTTAATGAAAAACTGTTTTTT.

This CDR3 is CSVGQRVYNEQFF. Here the CDR3 DNA reads TGCAGCGTTGGTCAGCGGGTGTACAATGAGCAGTTCTTC. V gene TRBV29-1 combines with J gene TRBJ2-1; the D gene is possibly TRBD2 (6 bases). Germline CDR1 is SQVTM and CDR2 is ANQGSEA. The CDR3 totals 13 residues. V gave up 4 bases and J gave up 4 bases, with 11 bases separating them.

This chain joins TRBV9 and TRBJ2-2, with 8 nucleotides matching TRBD2. With V trimmed by 1 base and J by 1 base, 15 bases remained unmatched. Looked up from germline, CDR1 is SGDLS and CDR2 is YYNGEE. The CDR3 consists of 20 residues. The CDR3 protein is CASSVRSGSVAEWNTGELFF. The CDR3 nucleotides read TGTGCCAGCAGCGTAAGAAGCGGGAGTGTAGCGGAGTGGAACACCGGGGAGCTGTTTTTT.

This chain uses TRBV28 with TRBJ1-2; D is undetermined. The CDR3 runs to 12 residues. Trimming removed 3 bases at V and 5 bases at J, with 7 bases between. The germline V gene encodes CDR1 MDHEN and CDR2 SYDVKM. The DNA of the CDR3 is TGTGCCAGCAGTTTGACCGTTTATGGCTACACCTTC. Protein sequence: CASSLTVYGYTF.

This rearrangement joins TRBV15 to TRBJ1-1; D is undetermined. The V gene's germline CDR1 is LNHNV and CDR2 YYDKDF (reference sequence). V was cut by 3 bases and J by 6 bases, with 17 bases left in between. The CDR3 runs to 15 residues. CDR3 region: CATSSLSWETPEAFF. CDR3 sequence (DNA): TGTGCCACCAGCAGTCTATCCTGGGAGACGCCTGAAGCTTTCTTT.

The rearrangement links TRBV9 to TRBJ2-1; TRBD2 aligns across 7 bases. The CDR3 sequence is 15 residues long. The trim removed 0 bases at V and 3 bases at J, leaving 3 bases unmatched. Germline CDR1 SGDLS, CDR2 YYNGEE. The CDR3 DNA follows: TGTGCCAGCAGCGTAGAGTGGGGGGGCTACAATGAGCAGTTCTTC. It yields the protein CASSVEWGGYNEQFF.

This clone was counted a single time. V gene TRBV5-6 combines with J gene TRBJ2-2; D gene uncertain. Germline V gives CDR1 SGHDT, CDR2 YYEEEE. V was cut by 7 bases and J by 7 bases, with 5 bases left in between. The length of the CDR3 is 10 residues. The CDR3 spells CASGVGELFF. CDR3 nucleotides: TGTGCCAGCGGGGTCGGGGAGCTGTTTTTT.

The chain recombines TRBV4-3 with TRBJ1-1, with 7 bases lining up with TRBD1. Germline trimming cut 0 bases from V and 2 bases from J; bases unmatched to any gene: 6. There are 16 residues in the CDR3. Germline loops: CDR1 LGHNA, CDR2 YSLEER. This chain's CDR3 is CASSQDGWDSNTEAFF. The CDR3 region has the DNA TGCGCCAGCAGCCAAGATGGTTGGGACAGCAACACTGAAGCTTTCTTT.

This chain connects TRBV11-1 to TRBJ1-1; 10 bases match TRBD1. From germline, CDR1 is SGHAT and CDR2 FQDESV (reference sequence). The CDR3 loop spans 14 amino acids. J lost 3 bases, V lost 3 bases, and 1 base had no gene match. The DNA of the CDR3 is TGTGCCAGCAGCTTTGGGACAGGGGACACTGAAGCTTTCTTT. It specifies CASSFGTGDTEAFF.

The chain is built from TRBV9 and TRBJ2-3; weak D call: TRBD2 (6 bases). V dropped 0 bases and J dropped 5 bases, with 16 bases sitting between them. The CDR3 is 16 residues long. Germline CDR1 is SGDLS and CDR2 is YYNGEE. The CDR3 DNA sequence: TGTGCCAGCAGCGTAGGGGTGGGAGGCCCCGGAGATACGCAGTATTTT. Amino acids: CASSVGVGGPGDTQYF.

The rearrangement uses TRBV18 and TRBJ2-7, with D possibly called TRBD1 or TRBD2 (5 bases each). V shed 4 bases and J shed 2 bases, with 18 bases lying between them. Germline V lookup: CDR1 KGHSH, CDR2 LQKENI. This CDR3 has 16 amino acids. For the CDR3, the DNA is TGTGCCAGCTCACGCGCGGCGAGGGGAGACGCCTACGAGCAGTACTTC. Encoded protein: CASSRAARGDAYEQYF.

The rearrangement uses TRBV2 and TRBJ1-5; TRBD1 matches 7 bases. The CDR3 is 15 residues long. Per germline, CDR1 SNHLY and CDR2 FYNNEI. V trimming: 2 bases; J trimming: 7 bases; junction bases outside the gene matches: 8. The CDR3 sequence: CASSETTGEGQPQHF. CDR3 in DNA: TGTGCCAGCAGTGAAACTACAGGGGAGGGGCAGCCCCAGCATTTT.

The chain couples TRBV11-3 to TRBJ2-1, with D tentatively TRBD1 or TRBD2 (6 bases each). From germline, CDR1 is SGHNT and CDR2 YENEEA. Trimming shortened V by 4 bases and J by 6 bases, and 22 bases separated the two germline ends. The CDR3 is 17 amino acids. The CDR3 region has the DNA TGTGCCAGCAGCTCGTCTCGGACAGTGTGGGGGGTCAATGAGCAGTTCTTC. Translating gives CASSSSRTVWGVNEQFF.

This rearrangement joins TRBV4-3 to TRBJ2-5; 11 nucleotides agree with TRBD1. The germline V gene has CDR1 LGHNA and CDR2 YSLEER. V was pared by 1 base and J by 7 bases, with 5 bases of the junction left unmatched. CDR3 length equals 15 residues. CDR3 sequence (DNA): TGCGCCAGCAGCCAAGGGCGGGGGACAGGGGGGACCCAGTACTTC. Translation: CASSQGRGTGGTQYF.

The CDR3 sequence is CASYGSGGWFGYTF. The CDR3 DNA reads as TGTGCCAGCTATGGGAGTGGGGGTTGGTTCGGCTACACCTTC. This chain joins TRBV5-6 and TRBJ1-2; possibly TRBD1 for D (5 bases). Trimming removed 7 bases at V and 8 bases at J, with 21 bases between. From germline, CDR1 is SGHDT and CDR2 YYEEEE. This CDR3 comprises 14 residues.

The rearrangement uses TRBV5-6 and TRBJ2-3, with TRBD2 matching 9 bases. The CDR3 sequence is 18 residues long. The germline gives CDR1 SGHDT, CDR2 YYEEEE. V lost 2 bases, J lost 2 bases, and 12 bases stayed unmatched. CDR3 DNA sequence: TGTGCCAGCAGCTTCCCCTCTCCCCGACTAGCGGCCACAGATACGCAGTATTTT. Protein: CASSFPSPRLAATDTQYF. The whole variable domain, remainder taken from reference TRBV5-6 and TRBJ2-3, is DAGVTQSPTHLIKTRGQQVTLRCSPKSGHDTVSWYQQALGQGPQFIFQYYEEEERQRGNFPDRFSGHQFPNYSSELNVNALLLGDSALYLCASSFPSPRLAATDTQYFGPGTRLTVL.

V usage is TRBV7-2 and J usage is TRBJ1-1, with TRBD1 as a possible D gene (6 bases). The CDR3 loop spans 14 amino acids. The V gene lost 5 bases and the J gene lost 4 bases, with 14 bases spanning the gap. Germline CDR1 and CDR2: SGHTA and FQGNSA. The CDR3 DNA reads as TGTGCCAGCAGCCTACAGGGAGATAGCACTGAAGCTTTCTTT. Translated: CASSLQGDSTEAFF.

This clone was detected only a few times. This chain uses TRBV5-1 with TRBJ1-2; D not resolved. Per germline, CDR1 SGHRS and CDR2 YFSETQ. Trimming pared 0 bases from V and 2 bases from J, leaving 11 bases between. This CDR3 is 15 amino acids long. The chain's CDR3 is CASSLVANTNYGYTF. The CDR3 nucleotides are TGCGCCAGCAGCTTGGTGGCGAATACAAACTATGGCTACACCTTC. The entire variable domain, with the rest obtained from reference TRBV5-1 and TRBJ1-2, is as follows: KAGVTQTPRYLIKTRGQQVTLSCSPISGHRSVSWYQQTPGQGLQFLFEYFSETQRNKGNFPGRFSGRQFSNSRSEMNVSTLELGDSALYLCASSLVANTNYGYTFGSGTRLTVV.